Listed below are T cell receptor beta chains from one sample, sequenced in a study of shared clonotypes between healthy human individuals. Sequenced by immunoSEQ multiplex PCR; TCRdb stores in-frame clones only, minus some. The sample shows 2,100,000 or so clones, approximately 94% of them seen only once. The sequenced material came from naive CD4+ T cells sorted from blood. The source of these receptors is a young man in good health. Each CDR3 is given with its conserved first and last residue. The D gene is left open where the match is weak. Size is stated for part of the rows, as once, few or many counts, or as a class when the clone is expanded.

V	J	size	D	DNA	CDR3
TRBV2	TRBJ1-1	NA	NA	TGTGCCAGCAGTGTGGCGGGGGGAAACACTGAAGCTTTCTTT	CASSVAGGNTEAFF
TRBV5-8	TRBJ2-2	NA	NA	TGTGCCAGCCCACGAGCGGGCCCTAGGGTTGACGGGGAGCTGTTTTTT	CASPRAGPRVDGELFF
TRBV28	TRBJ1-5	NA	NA	TGTGCCAGCAGTGATAATGACAGGTACAATCAGCCCCAGCATTTT	CASSDNDRYNQPQHF
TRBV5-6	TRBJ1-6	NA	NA	TGTGCCAGCAGCTTGGGGAGGGACGCTTTCAATTCACCCCTCCACTTT	CASSLGRDAFNSPLHF
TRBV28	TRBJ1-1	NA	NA	TGTGCCAGCAGTTCTCCCGGGACCGGAATGAACACTGAAGCTTTCTTT	CASSSPGTGMNTEAFF
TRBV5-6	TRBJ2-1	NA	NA	TGTGCCAGCAGCTATGGGTTCAATGAGCAGTTCTTC	CASSYGFNEQFF
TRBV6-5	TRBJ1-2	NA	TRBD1	TGTGCCAGCAGTTACGTGACAGGGGAGGACTATGGCTACACCTTC	CASSYVTGEDYGYTF
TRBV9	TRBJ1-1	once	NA	TGTGCCAGCAGCGGTCACATGAACACTGAAGCTTTCTTT	CASSGHMNTEAFF
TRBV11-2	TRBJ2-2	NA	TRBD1	TGTGCCAGCAGCCCCTGGGGACAGGGGCCCGGGGAGCTGTTTTTT	CASSPWGQGPGELFF
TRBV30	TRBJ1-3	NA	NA	TGTGCCTGGAGCCCAAATCTTGGGGCCACCATATATTTT	CAWSPNLGATIYF
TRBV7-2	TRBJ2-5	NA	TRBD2	TGTGCCAGCAGCTTAGTTTGGCTAGCGGGGGAGACCCAGTACTTC	CASSLVWLAGETQYF
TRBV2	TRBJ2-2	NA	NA	TGTGCCAGCAACAAGGAGGGAAACACCGGGGAGCTGTTTTTT	CASNKEGNTGELFF
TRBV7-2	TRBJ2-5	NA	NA	TGTGCCAGCAGCCCCCAGAGCGGACAAGAGACCCAGTACTTC	CASSPQSGQETQYF
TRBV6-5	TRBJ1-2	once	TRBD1	TGTGCCAGCAGAGGGACAGGCGGGTATGGCTACACCTTC	CASRGTGGYGYTF
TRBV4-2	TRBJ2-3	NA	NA	TGTGCCAGCAGCCATTCCCTTGGGGATACGCAGTATTTT	CASSHSLGDTQYF
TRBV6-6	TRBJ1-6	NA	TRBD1	TGTGCCGCACAGGGGCTGGAATCACCCCTCCACTTT	CAAQGLESPLHF
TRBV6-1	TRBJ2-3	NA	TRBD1	TGTGCCAGCAGAAGAGGACAGGGAGGAGATACGCAGTATTTT	CASRRGQGGDTQYF
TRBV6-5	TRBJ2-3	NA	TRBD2	TGTGCCAGCAGACTAGTGGCGGGAGGTCCAGATACGCAGTATTTT	CASRLVAGGPDTQYF
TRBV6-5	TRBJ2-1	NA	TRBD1	TGTGCCAGCAGGAAGGGGGCCAGCTCCTACAATGAGCAGTTCTTC	CASRKGASSYNEQFF
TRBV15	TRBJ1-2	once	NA	TGTGCCACCAGCAGAGCCGCAGACTACTATGGCTACACCTTC	CATSRAADYYGYTF
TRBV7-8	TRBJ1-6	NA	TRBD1	TGTGCCAGCAGCACCACAGGGGGCGTCAATTCACCCCTCCACTTT	CASSTTGGVNSPLHF
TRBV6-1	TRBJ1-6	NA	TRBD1	TGTGCCAGCAGTGTAGGACAGGTCAAGGATTCACCCCTCCACTTT	CASSVGQVKDSPLHF
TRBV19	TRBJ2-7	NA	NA	TGTGCCAGTAGTACAGGAGCCTTTTCCTACGAGCAGTACTTC	CASSTGAFSYEQYF
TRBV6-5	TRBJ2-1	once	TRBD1	TGTGCCAGCAGTGCCGAGGACAGGGGGGCTAAAGAGCAGTTCTTC	CASSAEDRGAKEQFF
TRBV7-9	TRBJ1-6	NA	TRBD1	TGTGCCAGCAGCCCGGGACAGGGATATTCACCCCTCCACTTT	CASSPGQGYSPLHF
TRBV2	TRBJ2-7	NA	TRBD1	TGTGCCAGCAGCCTACAGGGGGTTTGGGGCGAGCAGTACTTC	CASSLQGVWGEQYF
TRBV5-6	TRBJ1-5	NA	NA	TGTGCCAGCAGCTTGGTCGGGTTCAATCAGCCCCAGCATTTT	CASSLVGFNQPQHF
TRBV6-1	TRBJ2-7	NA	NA	TGTGCCAGCAGTGAGGGCTCCTACGAGCAGTACTTC	CASSEGSYEQYF
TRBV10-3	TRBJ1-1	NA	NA	TGTGCCATCAACGACGGGGCTCAGACTGAAGCTTTCTTT	CAINDGAQTEAFF
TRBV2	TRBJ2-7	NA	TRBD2	TGTGCCAGCAGCTTCAGCGGGATGGCGGACGAGCAGTACTTC	CASSFSGMADEQYF
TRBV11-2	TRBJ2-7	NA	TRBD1	TGTGCCAGCAGCTCAATATACGGACAGGATGCCTACGAGCAGTACTTC	CASSSIYGQDAYEQYF
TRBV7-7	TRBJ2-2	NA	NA	TGTGCTAGCAGCTTCAACAGTCTGGCCGGGGAGCTGTTTTTT	CASSFNSLAGELFF
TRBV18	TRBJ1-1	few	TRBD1	TGTGCCAGTTTTGGGACAGCAAACACTGAAGCTTTCTTT	CASFGTANTEAFF
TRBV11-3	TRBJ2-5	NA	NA	TGTGCCAGCAGCTTAGGCAGGGGCGATGAGACCCAGTACTTC	CASSLGRGDETQYF
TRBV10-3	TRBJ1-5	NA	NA	TGTGCCATCAGTCAATACGAGGGACAGCCCCAGCATTTT	CAISQYEGQPQHF
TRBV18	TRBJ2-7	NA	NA	TGTGCCAGCTCACCTACAGGAGTGTACGAGCAGTACTTC	CASSPTGVYEQYF
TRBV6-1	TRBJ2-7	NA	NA	TGTGCCAGCAGTGAACACAGGTCCTTCTACGAGCAGTACTTC	CASSEHRSFYEQYF
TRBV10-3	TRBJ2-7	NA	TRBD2	TGTGCCATCAGTGACAATAGCGGGGGATACGAGCAGTACTTC	CAISDNSGGYEQYF
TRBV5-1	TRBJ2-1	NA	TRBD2	TGCGCCAGCAGCCCGGTGACTAGCGGGAGGTACAATGAGCAGTTCTTC	CASSPVTSGRYNEQFF
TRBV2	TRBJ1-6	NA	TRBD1	TGTGCCAGCACAGACAGGGGAAATTCACCCCTCCACTTT	CASTDRGNSPLHF
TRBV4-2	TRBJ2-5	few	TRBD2	TGTGCCAGCAGCCAAACTAGCGGGGGGGCGACCCAGTACTTC	CASSQTSGGATQYF
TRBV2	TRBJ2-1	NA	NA	TGTGCCAGCAGTGATATCTCGGGGCGAGGGTTCTTC	CASSDISGRGFF
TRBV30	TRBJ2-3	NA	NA	TGTGCCTGGAGAAAAGGGGTTTCTGGAGATACGCAGTATTTT	CAWRKGVSGDTQYF
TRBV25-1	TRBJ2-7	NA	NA	TGTGCCAGCAGTGACGGGCAGGGGAGCTACGAGCAGTACTTC	CASSDGQGSYEQYF